This T cell receptor beta chain was found in a study of cytomegalovirus exposure and HLA in healthy donors. The CDR3 length is 16 residues. Germline V CDR1 and CDR2: SGHRS, YFSETQ. Unmatched junction bases numbered 12, after V lost 2 bases and J lost 7 bases. Vbeta (60) and Jbeta (13) primers were used in the PCR. Profiling relied on immunoSEQ multiplex PCR, and the TCRdb table lists in-frame clones only, not all of them. This sample carries about 170,000 clones, roughly 80% of them seen once, and the ten largest clones take about 0.77%. Sequences were obtained from PBMCs. The TCR was taken from a woman aged 18-30 years in good health and CMV-seronegative. V usage is TRBV5-1 and J usage is TRBJ1-2; TRBD1 agrees at 9 bases. The CDR3 bases are TGCGCCAGCAGCTTCCGGACAGGGGAAATCGTGGGTGGCTACACCTTC. Protein sequence: CASSFRTGEIVGGYTF. The full variable domain, in which reference TRBV5-1 and TRBJ1-2 provide the parts outside the CDR3, is KAGVTQTPRYLIKTRGQQVTLSCSPISGHRSVSWYQQTPGQGLQFLFEYFSETQRNKGNFPGRFSGRQFSNSRSEMNVSTLELGDSALYLCASSFRTGEIVGGYTFGSGTRLTVV.